The 17 T cell receptor beta chains listed next were all sequenced from one sample in a study of Graves' ophthalmopathy and Graves' hyperthyroidism. Amplified TCR beta CDR3 regions were obtained using RNA transcripts as template. RT-PCR with HTBI primers came first, then second-round multiplex PCR. In TCRdb, the multiplex PCR reads were re-called with MiXCR into one record per CDR3 protein. Here the sample spans around 590,000 distinct CDR3 sequences, just under 40% being singletons. The sample consisted of peripheral blood or thyroid tissue (not recorded which). The receptors shown here come from an adult man with Graves' hyperthyroidism.

V and J are TRBV7-2 and TRBJ2-5, with 7 bases identical to TRBD2. Germline V gene data show CDR1 as SGHTA and CDR2 as FQGNSA. The CDR3 spans 15 residues. Losses at the gene ends were 1 base for V and 5 bases for J; bases not matched to a gene: 7. The CDR3 region has the DNA TGTGCCAGCAGCTTAGATCCAGGGAGGGATGAGACCCAGTACTTC. Protein sequence: CASSLDPGRDETQYF.

The V call is TRBV18, the J call TRBJ2-2, with TRBD1 matching over 10 bases. This CDR3 has 16 residues. Germline CDR1 KGHSH, CDR2 LQKENI. Trimming cost V 3 bases and J 6 bases; bases outside gene matches: 7. The CDR3 bases are TGTGCCAGCTCACCGATCGGGACAGGGGCGGCCGGGGAGCTGTTTTTT. Protein: CASSPIGTGAAGELFF. The entire variable domain, with the rest obtained from reference TRBV18 and TRBJ2-2, is as follows: NAGVMQNPRHLVRRRGQEARLRCSPMKGHSHVYWYRQLPEEGLKFMVYLQKENIIDESGMPKERFSAEFPKEGPSILRIQQVVRGDSAAYFCASSPIGTGAAGELFFGEGSRLTVL.

On this clonotype: Given a much more abundant clone one base away, this may be a read error. The chain carries TRBV7-9 and TRBJ1-6; D is possibly TRBD1 (6 bases). The CDR3 consists of 13 residues. Germline CDR1 reads SEHNR; CDR2 reads FQNEAQ (reference sequence). Between the trimmed V and J ends, which lost 4 bases and 7 bases, there was a span of 8 bases. CDR3 coding DNA: TGTGCCAGCAGCTGGGACAAGAATTCACCCCTCCACTTT. Translated, it gives CASSWDKNSPLHF.

In this sample, this clonotype turned up many times. The chain is built from TRBV10-3 and TRBJ2-2; D uncertain. Trimming cost V 3 bases and J 2 bases, with 1 base left between them. The CDR3 sequence is 12 residues long. CDR1 ENHRY and CDR2 SYGVKD come from the germline V gene. In DNA, the CDR3 is TGTGCCATCAGTGAAAACACCGGGGAGCTGTTTTTT. Its translation is CAISENTGELFF.

This clonotype was counted ten times or more. V gene TRBV19 combines with J gene TRBJ1-4, with D possibly matching TRBD1 (5 bases). The germline gives CDR1 LNHDA, CDR2 SQIVND (reference sequence). The CDR3 has 15 amino acids. V was clipped by 3 bases and J by 5 bases, with 13 bases between them. The CDR3 region has the DNA TGTGCCAGTAGTATTCCGGACAAGAGCAATGAAAAACTGTTTTTT. The encoded protein is CASSIPDKSNEKLFF.

This clonotype was seen repeatedly, ten times or more. J is TRBJ2-2 and V is TRBV6-1; no firm D call. The CDR3 contains 13 residues. The V end was cut by 8 bases, the J end by 0 bases, with 7 bases between. Germline V gene data show CDR1 as MNHNS and CDR2 as SASEGT. The CDR3 DNA sequence: TGTGCCAGCCTACCCGCGAACACCGGGGAGCTGTTTTTT. Protein product: CASLPANTGELFF.

Notes on this clonotype: The junction departs from the called germline gene at one end, perhaps through a read error. As DNA, the CDR3 is TGTGCCAGCAGTGAATCGGGTGGCAAGACTGTCCAGTACTTC. Translating it yields CASSESGGKTVQYF. The V gene is TRBV10-3, the J gene TRBJ2-5, with D unresolved. Germline loops: CDR1 ENHRY, CDR2 SYGVKD. The CDR3 contains 14 residues.

This clonotype was seen many times. The chain links TRBV6-1 to TRBJ1-2; D is unresolved. This CDR3 is built from 12 residues. Germline V lookup: CDR1 MNHNS, CDR2 SASEGT. V shed 0 bases and J shed 7 bases, with 6 bases lying between them. CDR3 sequence (DNA): TGTGCCAGCAGTGAAGCTGGGTGTGGCTACACCTTC. Translation: CASSEAGCGYTF.

V and J are TRBV29-1 and TRBJ1-2, with TRBD1 matching over 7 bases. Looked up from germline, CDR1 is SQVTM and CDR2 is ANQGSEA. The CDR3 covers 17 residues. The CDR3 protein is CNAPHSGTDISNYGYTF. The CDR3, as DNA: TGCAACGCCCCCCATTCCGGGACAGATATTTCTAACTATGGCTACACCTTC.

This clonotype was seen just once. V is TRBV7-9 and J is TRBJ2-5; TRBD1 matches at 7 bases. Germline trimming cut 2 bases from V and 3 bases from J; bases unmatched to any gene: 6. Germline V gene sequence: CDR1 SEHNR, CDR2 FQNEAQ (reference sequence). The CDR3 covers 15 residues. This CDR3 reads CASSLYRDSKETQYF. The CDR3 region has the DNA TGTGCCAGCAGCTTATACCGGGACAGTAAAGAGACCCAGTACTTC.

About this clonotype: This sequence may be a read error, since a much larger clone differs from it by one base. The chain combines TRBV19 with TRBJ2-2, with D possibly TRBD1 on 6 matching bases. Deletions cut 4 bases from V and 4 bases from J, with 16 bases between. This CDR3 is built from 16 residues. Germline assignment: CDR1 LNHDA and CDR2 SQIVND (reference sequence). The CDR3 coding sequence is TGTGCCAGTAGTACGACGGCAGGGGCCATCACCGGGGAGCTGTTTTTT. Translation: CASSTTAGAITGELFF.

This sequence joins TRBV7-4 and TRBJ1-3, with a tentative D call TRBD1 (5 bases). The CDR3 has 16 residues. Germline CDR1 is SGHVT and CDR2 is SQSDAQ. Trimming removed 5 bases at V and 0 bases at J, with 14 bases between. CDR3: CASSVPGRNSGNTIYF. The CDR3 DNA reads as TGTGCCAGCAGCGTTCCGGGACGTAACTCTGGAAACACCATATATTTT.

The chain recombines TRBV20-1 with TRBJ2-7, with 7 bases matching TRBD2. The CDR3 has 12 residues. With V trimmed by 5 bases and J by 0 bases, 1 base remained unmatched. CDR1 and CDR2 from the germline V gene are DFQATT and SNEGSKA (reference sequence). The CDR3 sequence is CSAWTSSYEQYF. Here the CDR3 DNA reads TGCAGTGCTTGGACTAGCTCCTACGAGCAGTACTTC.

This clonotype was seen many times. The chain links TRBV7-9 to TRBJ2-7; 7 positions agree with TRBD1. Trimming removed 4 bases from V and 0 bases from J; junction bases left unmatched: 6. CDR1 and CDR2 (germline): SEHNR, FQNEAQ (reference sequence). The CDR3 sequence is 15 residues long. In DNA form, the CDR3 reads TGTGCCAGCAGCTCAAGACAGGGCCTCTCCTACGAGCAGTACTTC. Its protein is CASSSRQGLSYEQYF.

CDR3 sequence: CASSRTGGVTQYF. CDR3 nucleotide sequence: TGTGCCAGCAGTCGTACAGGGGGTGTGACCCAGTACTTC. The chain employs TRBV7-2 and TRBJ2-5, with TRBD1 identical over 8 bases. The CDR3 runs 13 residues. The junction had 7 bases not matched to a gene; V was cut back by 6 bases and J by 7 bases. Germline CDR1 is SGHTA and CDR2 is FQGNSA.

As for this clonotype: The junction differs from germline at one of its ends, possibly a read error. V and J are TRBV5-1 and TRBJ1-1; no definite D call. The CDR3 has 13 amino acids. Germline V gives CDR1 SGHRS, CDR2 YFSETQ. The CDR3 DNA reads as TGCGCCAGCGGCTTGGCGGTGAACACTGAAGCTTTCTTT. It specifies CASGLAVNTEAFF.

This clonotype has a count of ten or more. The chain employs TRBV10-3 and TRBJ2-7; D could derive from TRBD1 or TRBD2 (5 bases each). Per the germline V gene, CDR1 is ENHRY and CDR2 is SYGVKD. Trimming took 10 bases from V and 1 from J, leaving 14 bases between them. This CDR3 has 13 residues. This CDR3 is CATSRDGSYEQYF. DNA of the CDR3: TGTGCCACGTCCCGGGACGGATCCTACGAGCAGTACTTC.